This TCR beta chain was sequenced during a study of tumor and adjacent non-tumor tissue in lung cancer. About the study: Stage I to III disease affected ten to eleven men and about five women aged about 31 to 85. Study conclusions and caveats: Normal lung showed higher cumulative top 100 clone frequency than tumor. Tumor TCR diversity, when higher, was linked to shorter survival.

The library came from three nested PCR rounds adapted from ARM-PCR protocols. TCRdb recomputed calls from the multiplex PCR reads with MiXCR, one row per CDR3 protein. The profile shows about 80,000 distinct CDR3 sequences, about two thirds of them singletons. This sample's RNA came from whole unsorted tissue. As regards this clonotype: Its antigen is still unknown. The junction departs from the called germline gene at one end, perhaps through a read error.

Germline V gene sequence: CDR1 WSHSY, CDR2 SAAADI. CDR3 length equals 15 residues. This chain joins TRBV10-2 and TRBJ2-3; TRBD1 agrees at 7 bases. The sequenced sample was lung tumor tissue. This clonotype originated in a woman in her 70s with non-small cell lung cancer. This CDR3 reads CVSRISGLGTDTQYF. CDR3 nucleotides: TGCGTCAGCAGGATATCGGGCCTCGGGACAGATACGCAGTATTTC.